This is a list of T cell receptor beta chains from one sample in a study of T-cell memory formation after mild COVID-19. TCRdb analysed the 5' RACE reads with MiXCR anew, one entry per CDR3 protein. The data hold roughly 320,000 distinct CDR3 sequences, with around 27% observed a single time. Source material: PBMCs or a T cell subset sorted from them (not recorded which). The origin of the receptors is an adult woman who had mild COVID-19 (a few samples of this study predate the infection). Cell type and time point are not known. CDR3s include the opening cysteine and the closing phenylalanine or tryptophan. Some rows mark clone size as missing; the rest say once, few, many or name a class of expanded clone.

length	V	size	CDR3
18	TRBV6-6	few	CASSHSTGIILDTGELFF
13	TRBV24-1	-	CATRRWLGTEAFF
13	TRBV27	few	CASRDIHNYGYTF
11	TRBV6-6	-	CASSYSQEQYF
13	TRBV18	few	CASSISASDTQYF
15	TRBV7-2	-	CASSPRQGQGAAQYF
15	TRBV5-1	-	CASKMGTYNSYEQYF
13	TRBV7-2	few	CASSSDRAETQYF
18	TRBV12-3/TRBV12-4	-	CASSLSGGEVRAKNIQYF
15	TRBV4-3	-	CASSRTNTGSYGYTF
17	TRBV4-2	few	CASSQGIPGQDSYEQYF
14	TRBV4-1	few	CASSRPDSRGELFF
15	TRBV5-4	few	CASSSWQPPYNEQFF
14	TRBV7-9	-	CASSLAGVSETQYF
15	TRBV5-1	-	CASSLEGKSNQPQHF
13	TRBV5-1	few	CASRTGHGETQYF
15	TRBV30	-	CAWREQGANDYGYTF
16	TRBV15	few	CATSFSGGRAGNEQYF
17	TRBV12-3/TRBV12-4	-	CASSPRSTVSSNSPLHF
14	TRBV11-1	few	CASSSLGQGYEQYF
14	TRBV29-1	few	CSVSGRRGAYEQYF
16	TRBV3-1	few	CASSRQRNTYNSPLHF
14	TRBV20-1	-	CSARDFSSTDTQYF
15	TRBV24-1	-	CATSAGRGRNTEAFF
16	TRBV5-4	-	CASSLGEGGSSYEQYF
17	TRBV4-2	few	CASSQDDRGLSYNEQFF
14	TRBV6-2/TRBV6-3	-	CASSYSTARTEQFF
15	TRBV7-8	-	CASSPMTISTDTQYF
12	TRBV20-1	-	CSARGDWTEAFF
10	TRBV6-4	-	CATRMNTQYF
16	TRBV20-1	few	CSARDGRDRVNRPQHF
16	TRBV12-3/TRBV12-4	-	CASSPTGTGGNYGYTF
20	TRBV24-1	few	CATSDRGTSGRRSGANVLTF
15	TRBV19	few	CASTKTGYVTGELFF
14	TRBV4-3	few	CASSSGAGHTEAFF
22	TRBV4-2	-	CASSQGHFTGEAGAGSTDTQYF
15	TRBV7-9	few	CASSSAGQGSYEQYF
20	TRBV11-1	-	CASSSPTGTSGRAAAYEQYF
15	TRBV12-3/TRBV12-4	few	CASSLASGRTYEQYF
13	TRBV12-3/TRBV12-4	few	CASSLKRNNEQFF
16	TRBV10-3	-	CAISDRGSGSSYEQYF
13	TRBV7-8	few	CASSLAFAAEAFF
15	TRBV24-1	-	CATSDQGRSYNEQFF
11	TRBV20-1	-	CSAEVVTRQFF
15	TRBV4-2	-	CASSPEEGRYNEQFF
14	TRBV7-8	many	CASSFEVGRYEQYF
16	TRBV12-3/TRBV12-4	few	CASSLGVKGANTEAFF
15	TRBV4-3	few	CASSQVLGGGDGYTF
13	TRBV3-1	-	CASSLTGQGTQYF
17	TRBV7-2	many	CASSIRDLAGGPYEQYF
14	TRBV5-1	-	CASSLEGARSGYTF
18	TRBV7-6	-	CASRTWTGDQSGANVLTF
15	TRBV12-3/TRBV12-4	few	CASSFSSGRVDEQFF
14	TRBV27	few	CASSWGGGLETQYF
11	TRBV20-1	-	CSASGGNEQFF
15	TRBV7-6	few	CASSLEAGSSYEQYF
16	TRBV10-3	-	CAISEVTSGRYNEQFF